Listed below are T cell receptor beta chains from one sample, sequenced in a study of a mutant IDH1 vaccine in newly diagnosed glioma. No antigens are known for them. Profiling relied on immunoSEQ multiplex PCR, and the TCRdb table lists in-frame clones only, not all of them. The data hold around 35,000 clones, with about 86% observed a single time. The starting material was PBMCs, obtained from a glioma patient whose treatment included an IDH1 peptide vaccine. All receptors derive from a man aged 25 to 40 with glioma. The CDR3 runs from the conserved cysteine through the conserved F or W. Fields, in order: V gene, D gene, clone size, J gene, CDR3 DNA, CDR3 protein. The D gene is left open where the match is weak. For some rows the clone size is stated as once, few or many, or as a class when expanded; others skip it.

v_gene: TRBV27
d_gene: TRBD1
abundance: NA
j_gene: TRBJ2-7
CDR3nt: TGTGCCAGCAGTTTCCTGGGACAGTCGGGCGAGCAGTACTTC
CDR3aa: CASSFLGQSGEQYF

v_gene: TRBV19
d_gene: NA
abundance: NA
j_gene: TRBJ1-4
CDR3nt: TGTGCCAGTAGGAACGGGACTGCGGAATTCGGACTGTTTTTT
CDR3aa: CASRNGTAEFGLFF

v_gene: TRBV7-9
d_gene: NA
abundance: NA
j_gene: TRBJ2-3
CDR3nt: TGTGCCAGCAGCTTAATGGGGCGGGAAAGTACGCAGTATTTT
CDR3aa: CASSLMGRESTQYF

v_gene: TRBV9
d_gene: TRBD1
abundance: NA
j_gene: TRBJ1-2
CDR3nt: TGTGCCAGCAGCGTAACTATTGGGACAGCCCTTGGCTACACCTTC
CDR3aa: CASSVTIGTALGYTF

v_gene: TRBV6-5
d_gene: TRBD1
abundance: NA
j_gene: TRBJ2-7
CDR3nt: TGTGCCAGCAGTTACTCAAGGGACAGGGACCACGAGCAGTACTTC
CDR3aa: CASSYSRDRDHEQYF

v_gene: TRBV4-1
d_gene: NA
abundance: NA
j_gene: TRBJ2-7
CDR3nt: TGCGCCAGCAGCCAAGGAGGGGAGTCGGGCGAGCAGTACTTC
CDR3aa: CASSQGGESGEQYF

v_gene: TRBV29-1
d_gene: NA
abundance: once
j_gene: TRBJ2-1
CDR3nt: TGCAGCGTCGATGGGACTCGCTACAATGAGCAGTTCTTC
CDR3aa: CSVDGTRYNEQFF

v_gene: TRBV5-4
d_gene: NA
abundance: NA
j_gene: TRBJ2-2
CDR3nt: TGTGCCAGCAGCTTGTCAGGGGTGTACACCGGGGAGCTGTTTTTT
CDR3aa: CASSLSGVYTGELFF

v_gene: TRBV29-1
d_gene: NA
abundance: NA
j_gene: TRBJ2-7
CDR3nt: TGCAGCGTTGTAGTTGAGCGAAACTACGAGCAGTACTTC
CDR3aa: CSVVVERNYEQYF

v_gene: TRBV28
d_gene: NA
abundance: NA
j_gene: TRBJ2-6
CDR3nt: TGTGCCAGCAGTTTTGCCTCTGGGGCCAACGTCCTGACTTTC
CDR3aa: CASSFASGANVLTF

v_gene: TRBV7-8
d_gene: NA
abundance: NA
j_gene: TRBJ1-5
CDR3nt: TGTGCCAGCAGCGCGACGGGGATCTATAGCAATCAGCCCCAGCATTTT
CDR3aa: CASSATGIYSNQPQHF

v_gene: TRBV10-1
d_gene: TRBD1
abundance: NA
j_gene: TRBJ2-7
CDR3nt: TGCGCCAGCAGTGCTCCAGGGACAGGGGTCCATCGGCAGTACTTC
CDR3aa: CASSAPGTGVHRQYF

v_gene: TRBV2
d_gene: TRBD1
abundance: NA
j_gene: TRBJ1-2
CDR3nt: TGTGCCAGCAGTTCCGGACAGGGGCTGGGTGGCTACACCTTC
CDR3aa: CASSSGQGLGGYTF

v_gene: TRBV2
d_gene: NA
abundance: few
j_gene: TRBJ1-3
CDR3nt: TGTGCCAGCAGTGTCGGGGAGACCATATATTTT
CDR3aa: CASSVGETIYF

v_gene: TRBV5-4
d_gene: NA
abundance: NA
j_gene: TRBJ1-1
CDR3nt: TGTGCCAGCAGCTTGCGGGGCACTGAAGCTTTCTTT
CDR3aa: CASSLRGTEAFF

v_gene: TRBV6-5
d_gene: NA
abundance: few
j_gene: TRBJ1-2
CDR3nt: TGTGCCACCACTGGCGGGGGGATCTATGGCTACACCTTC
CDR3aa: CATTGGGIYGYTF

v_gene: TRBV7-2
d_gene: TRBD1
abundance: NA
j_gene: TRBJ1-2
CDR3nt: TGTGCCAGCAGCTTAGCAGGGGGACAGGAGACAAACTATGGCTACACCTTC
CDR3aa: CASSLAGGQETNYGYTF

v_gene: TRBV18
d_gene: TRBD1
abundance: NA
j_gene: TRBJ2-7
CDR3nt: TGTGCCAGCTCACCTACAGGGGAAACTTTCGAGCAGTACTTC
CDR3aa: CASSPTGETFEQYF

v_gene: TRBV6-5
d_gene: NA
abundance: NA
j_gene: TRBJ2-5
CDR3nt: TGTGCCAGCAGTTACTCGGATCGACAGGAACCGTACTTC
CDR3aa: CASSYSDRQEPYF

v_gene: TRBV7-7
d_gene: NA
abundance: NA
j_gene: TRBJ2-3
CDR3nt: TGTGCCAGCAGCCCGGACAGTGACACAGATACGCAGTATTTT
CDR3aa: CASSPDSDTDTQYF

v_gene: TRBV6-5
d_gene: NA
abundance: NA
j_gene: TRBJ1-6
CDR3nt: TGTGCCAGCAGCCTTAACAGGCCAAATTCACCCCTCCACTTT
CDR3aa: CASSLNRPNSPLHF

v_gene: TRBV7-8
d_gene: TRBD1
abundance: NA
j_gene: TRBJ2-6
CDR3nt: TGTGCCACGACAACAGGGGTAGGGGCCAACGTCCTGACTTTC
CDR3aa: CATTTGVGANVLTF

v_gene: TRBV5-3
d_gene: TRBD1
abundance: once
j_gene: TRBJ2-3
CDR3nt: TGTGCCAGTCCTCAGGGGGCCTGCACAGATACGCAGTATTTT
CDR3aa: CASPQGACTDTQYF

v_gene: TRBV7-9
d_gene: NA
abundance: NA
j_gene: TRBJ1-1
CDR3nt: TGTGCCAGCAGCTTAACCCCAAGTCCCCTGAGCACTGAAGCTTTCTTT
CDR3aa: CASSLTPSPLSTEAFF

v_gene: TRBV5-1
d_gene: TRBD2
abundance: NA
j_gene: TRBJ2-3
CDR3nt: TGCGCCAGCAGCACCGGGAGATACGGGGGACTACCGGATACGCAGTATTTT
CDR3aa: CASSTGRYGGLPDTQYF

v_gene: TRBV18
d_gene: NA
abundance: NA
j_gene: TRBJ1-1
CDR3nt: TGTGCCAGCTCTCTCAGACAGGACACGGCCACTGAAGCTTTCTTT
CDR3aa: CASSLRQDTATEAFF

v_gene: TRBV9
d_gene: NA
abundance: NA
j_gene: TRBJ1-4
CDR3nt: TGTGCCAGCAGGCAGATAGGGGGGGATAATGAAAAACTGTTTTTT
CDR3aa: CASRQIGGDNEKLFF

v_gene: TRBV19
d_gene: TRBD1
abundance: NA
j_gene: TRBJ2-7
CDR3nt: TGTGCCAGTGCGACGGGACAGGGAAGCTACGAGCAGTACTTC
CDR3aa: CASATGQGSYEQYF

v_gene: TRBV5-1
d_gene: TRBD2
abundance: NA
j_gene: TRBJ2-1
CDR3nt: TGCGCCAGCAGCTTGAGCGGGAGATTGGGTGAGCAGTTCTTC
CDR3aa: CASSLSGRLGEQFF

v_gene: TRBV15
d_gene: NA
abundance: NA
j_gene: TRBJ1-2
CDR3nt: TGTGCCACCAGCAGGCGGAACACTAACTATGGCTACACCTTC
CDR3aa: CATSRRNTNYGYTF

v_gene: TRBV7-8
d_gene: NA
abundance: NA
j_gene: TRBJ1-2
CDR3nt: TGTGCCAGCAGCTTTAGAGGGAACTATGGCTACACCTTC
CDR3aa: CASSFRGNYGYTF

v_gene: TRBV15
d_gene: TRBD2
abundance: NA
j_gene: TRBJ2-5
CDR3nt: TGTGCCACCAGCAGAGACCTCGGGGGAGCGGGAGGCCTCGAGAAGACCCAGTACTTC
CDR3aa: CATSRDLGGAGGLEKTQYF

v_gene: TRBV30
d_gene: NA
abundance: few
j_gene: TRBJ1-1
CDR3nt: TGTGCCTGGAGTCGGGGTTTAAACACTGAAGCTTTCTTT
CDR3aa: CAWSRGLNTEAFF

v_gene: TRBV10-3
d_gene: NA
abundance: NA
j_gene: TRBJ2-2
CDR3nt: TGTGCCATCAGGGACGAATGGGGGACCGGGGAGCTGTTTTTT
CDR3aa: CAIRDEWGTGELFF

v_gene: TRBV19
d_gene: NA
abundance: NA
j_gene: TRBJ2-5
CDR3nt: TGTGCCAGCTTTGACAGTATCCAAGAGACCCAGTACTTC
CDR3aa: CASFDSIQETQYF

v_gene: TRBV6-5
d_gene: NA
abundance: NA
j_gene: TRBJ1-1
CDR3nt: TGTGCCAGCAGTTACTCCCGACAGGCGAACACTGAAGCTTTCTTT
CDR3aa: CASSYSRQANTEAFF

v_gene: TRBV18
d_gene: TRBD1
abundance: NA
j_gene: TRBJ2-7
CDR3nt: TGTGCCAGCTCACCAAGGGACAGCTCCTACGAGCAGTACTTC
CDR3aa: CASSPRDSSYEQYF

v_gene: TRBV5-6
d_gene: NA
abundance: once
j_gene: TRBJ2-7
CDR3nt: TGTGCCAGCAGCTTGGTCGACAGGACCTACGAGCAGTACTTC
CDR3aa: CASSLVDRTYEQYF

v_gene: TRBV28
d_gene: NA
abundance: NA
j_gene: TRBJ2-7
CDR3nt: TGTGCCAGCAGTCCGTGGACAGACCGAGCCACCTACGAGCAGTACTTC
CDR3aa: CASSPWTDRATYEQYF

v_gene: TRBV30
d_gene: TRBD1
abundance: few
j_gene: TRBJ1-1
CDR3nt: TGTGCCTGGAGCGCAATGGGACAGGGAAACACTGAAGCTTTCTTT
CDR3aa: CAWSAMGQGNTEAFF

v_gene: TRBV2
d_gene: NA
abundance: NA
j_gene: TRBJ2-7
CDR3nt: TGTGCCAGCACGTGGGACCGAGCCTACGAGCAGTACTTC
CDR3aa: CASTWDRAYEQYF

v_gene: TRBV4-3
d_gene: NA
abundance: NA
j_gene: TRBJ1-1
CDR3nt: TGCGCCAGCAGCCAAGTATCGAACACTGAAGCTTTCTTT
CDR3aa: CASSQVSNTEAFF

v_gene: TRBV4-1
d_gene: NA
abundance: NA
j_gene: TRBJ2-1
CDR3nt: TGCGCCAGCAGCCAAGGACGTTCCTCCTATGTCTACAATGAGCAGTTCTTC
CDR3aa: CASSQGRSSYVYNEQFF

v_gene: TRBV13
d_gene: NA
abundance: NA
j_gene: TRBJ1-1
CDR3nt: TGTGCCAGCAGCTTGTGGGGGGGGTTATCCTTTCACACTGAAGCTTTCTTT
CDR3aa: CASSLWGGLSFHTEAFF

v_gene: TRBV5-1
d_gene: NA
abundance: NA
j_gene: TRBJ1-1
CDR3nt: TGCGCCAGCAGCGAGGAGACAGGAGCGGGCACTGAAGCTTTCTTT
CDR3aa: CASSEETGAGTEAFF

v_gene: TRBV14
d_gene: NA
abundance: once
j_gene: TRBJ2-3
CDR3nt: TGTGCCAGCAGCCGTTGGTCGGGGAATACGCAGTATTTT
CDR3aa: CASSRWSGNTQYF

v_gene: TRBV28
d_gene: TRBD1
abundance: NA
j_gene: TRBJ1-3
CDR3nt: TGTGCCAGCAGTATCCCCCAGGGGGCTGGAAACACCATATATTTT
CDR3aa: CASSIPQGAGNTIYF

v_gene: TRBV27
d_gene: NA
abundance: NA
j_gene: TRBJ1-5
CDR3nt: TGTGCCAGCAGTTTATCAGGGGGCAATCAGCCCCAGCATTTT
CDR3aa: CASSLSGGNQPQHF

v_gene: TRBV7-2
d_gene: NA
abundance: few
j_gene: TRBJ2-7
CDR3nt: TGTGCCAGCAGCTTAGGTCGGCAGGGTGACGACGAGCAGTACTTC
CDR3aa: CASSLGRQGDDEQYF

v_gene: TRBV19
d_gene: NA
abundance: NA
j_gene: TRBJ2-1
CDR3nt: TGTGCCAGTAGTATAGATAGGCGTGAGCAGTTCTTC
CDR3aa: CASSIDRREQFF

v_gene: TRBV5-4
d_gene: TRBD1
abundance: NA
j_gene: TRBJ1-1
CDR3nt: TGTGCCAGCAGCGTGGACAGGCCCCGAGATGCTTTCTTT
CDR3aa: CASSVDRPRDAFF

v_gene: TRBV4-1
d_gene: NA
abundance: NA
j_gene: TRBJ2-6
CDR3nt: TGCGCCAGCAGCCAAGATTGGGACTCTGGGGCCAACGTCCTGACTTTC
CDR3aa: CASSQDWDSGANVLTF

v_gene: TRBV10-3
d_gene: TRBD2
abundance: NA
j_gene: TRBJ2-7
CDR3nt: TGTGCCATCAGTGAAGGACTAGCGGGAGACTACGAGCAGTACTTC
CDR3aa: CAISEGLAGDYEQYF

v_gene: TRBV18
d_gene: NA
abundance: NA
j_gene: TRBJ1-2
CDR3nt: TGTGCCAGCTCACCAGGGGGGGACGGAGGCTACACCTTC
CDR3aa: CASSPGGDGGYTF

v_gene: TRBV10-3
d_gene: NA
abundance: NA
j_gene: TRBJ1-3
CDR3nt: TGTGCCATCAGGGACGGAGGGTCTGGAAACACCATATATTTT
CDR3aa: CAIRDGGSGNTIYF